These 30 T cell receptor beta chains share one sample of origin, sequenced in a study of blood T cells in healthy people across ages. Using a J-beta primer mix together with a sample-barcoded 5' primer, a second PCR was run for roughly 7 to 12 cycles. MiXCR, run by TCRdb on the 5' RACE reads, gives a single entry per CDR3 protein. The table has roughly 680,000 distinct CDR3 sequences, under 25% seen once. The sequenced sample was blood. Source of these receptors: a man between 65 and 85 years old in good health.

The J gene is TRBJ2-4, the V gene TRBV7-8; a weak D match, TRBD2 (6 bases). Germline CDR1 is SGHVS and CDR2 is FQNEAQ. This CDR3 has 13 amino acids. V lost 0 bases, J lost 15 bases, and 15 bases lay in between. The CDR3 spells CASSLAERTTRYF. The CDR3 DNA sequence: TGTGCCAGCAGCTTAGCAGAAAGGACTACCCGGTACTTC.

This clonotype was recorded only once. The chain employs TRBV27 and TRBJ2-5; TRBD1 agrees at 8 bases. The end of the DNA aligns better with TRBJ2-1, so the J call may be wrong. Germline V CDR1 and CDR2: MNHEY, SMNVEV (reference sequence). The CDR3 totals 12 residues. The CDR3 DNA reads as TGTGCCAGCAGCTACAGGGGGATTGAGCAGTTCTTC. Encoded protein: CASSYRGIEQFF.

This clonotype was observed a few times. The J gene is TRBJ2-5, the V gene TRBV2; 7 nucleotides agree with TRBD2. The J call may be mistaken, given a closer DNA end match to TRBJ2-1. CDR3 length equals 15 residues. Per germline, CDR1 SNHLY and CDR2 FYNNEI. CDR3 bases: TGTGCCAGCAGTGAACGGCGGGAGATTTACAATGAGCAGTTCTTC. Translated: CASSERREIYNEQFF.

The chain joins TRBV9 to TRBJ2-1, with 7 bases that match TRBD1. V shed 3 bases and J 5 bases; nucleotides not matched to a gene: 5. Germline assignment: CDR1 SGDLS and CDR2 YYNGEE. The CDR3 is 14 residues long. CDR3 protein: CASSAGTADNEQFF. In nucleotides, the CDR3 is TGTGCCAGCAGCGCCGGGACAGCTGACAATGAGCAGTTCTTC.

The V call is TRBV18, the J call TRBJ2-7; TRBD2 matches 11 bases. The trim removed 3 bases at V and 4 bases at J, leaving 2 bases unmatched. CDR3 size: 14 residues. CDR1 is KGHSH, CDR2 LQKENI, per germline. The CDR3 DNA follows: TGTGCCAGCTCACCTACTAGCGGGAGATACGAGCAGTACTTC. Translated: CASSPTSGRYEQYF.

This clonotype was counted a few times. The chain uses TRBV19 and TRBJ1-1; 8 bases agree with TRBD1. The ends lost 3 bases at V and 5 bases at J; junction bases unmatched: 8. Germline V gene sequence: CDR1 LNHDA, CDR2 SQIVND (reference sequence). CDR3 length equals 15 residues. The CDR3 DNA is TGTGCCAGTAGTATGAGAGGACAGGGTGGAACTGAAGCTTTCTTT. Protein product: CASSMRGQGGTEAFF. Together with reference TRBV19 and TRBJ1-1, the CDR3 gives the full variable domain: DGGITQSPKYLFRKEGQNVTLSCEQNLNHDAMYWYRQDPGQGLRLIYYSQIVNDFQKGDIAEGYSVSREKKESFPLTVTSAQKNPTAFYLCASSMRGQGGTEAFFGQGTRLTVV.

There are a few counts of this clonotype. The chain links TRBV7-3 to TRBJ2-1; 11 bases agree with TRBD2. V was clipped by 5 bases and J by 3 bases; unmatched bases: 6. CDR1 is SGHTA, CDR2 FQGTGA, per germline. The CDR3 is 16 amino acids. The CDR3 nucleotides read TGTGCCAGCAGCATACAAGGGACTAGCGGCTACAATGAGCAGTTCTTC. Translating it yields CASSIQGTSGYNEQFF.

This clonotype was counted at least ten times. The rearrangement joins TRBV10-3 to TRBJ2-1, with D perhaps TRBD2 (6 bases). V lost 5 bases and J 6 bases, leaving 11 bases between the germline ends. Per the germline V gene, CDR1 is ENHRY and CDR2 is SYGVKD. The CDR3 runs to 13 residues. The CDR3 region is CAISQAEGNEQFF. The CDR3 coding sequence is TGTGCCATCAGTCAGGCGGAGGGCAATGAGCAGTTCTTC.

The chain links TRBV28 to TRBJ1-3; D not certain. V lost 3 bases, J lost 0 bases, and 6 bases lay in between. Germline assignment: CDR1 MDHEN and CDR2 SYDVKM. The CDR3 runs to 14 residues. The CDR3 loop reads CASSFRGSGNTIYF. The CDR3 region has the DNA TGTGCCAGCAGTTTTCGAGGCTCTGGAAACACCATATATTTT.

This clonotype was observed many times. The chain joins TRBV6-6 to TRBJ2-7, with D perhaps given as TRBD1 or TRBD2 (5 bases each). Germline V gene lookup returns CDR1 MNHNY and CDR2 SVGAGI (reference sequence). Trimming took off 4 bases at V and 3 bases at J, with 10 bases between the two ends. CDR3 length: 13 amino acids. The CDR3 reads CASSSRDGYEQYF. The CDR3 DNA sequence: TGTGCCAGCAGTTCCCGGGACGGCTACGAGCAGTACTTC.

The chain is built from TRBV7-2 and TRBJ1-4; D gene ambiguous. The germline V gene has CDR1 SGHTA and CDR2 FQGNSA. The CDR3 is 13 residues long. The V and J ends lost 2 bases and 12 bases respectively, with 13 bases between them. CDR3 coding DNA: TGTGCCAGCAGCTTAACACCTAGGGAAGAACTGTTTTTT. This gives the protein CASSLTPREELFF.

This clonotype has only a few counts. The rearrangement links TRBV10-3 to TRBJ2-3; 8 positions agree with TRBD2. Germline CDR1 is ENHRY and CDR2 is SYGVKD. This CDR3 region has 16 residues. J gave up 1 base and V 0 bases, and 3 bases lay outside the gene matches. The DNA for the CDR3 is TGTGCCATCAGTGAGTCGGGTAGCGGGGGCACAGATACGCAGTATTTT. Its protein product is CAISESGSGGTDTQYF.

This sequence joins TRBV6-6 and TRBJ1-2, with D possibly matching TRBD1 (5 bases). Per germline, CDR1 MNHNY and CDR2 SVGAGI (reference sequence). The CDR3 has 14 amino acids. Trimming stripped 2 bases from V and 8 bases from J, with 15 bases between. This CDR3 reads CASSYVEGVQGYTF. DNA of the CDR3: TGTGCCAGCAGTTACGTAGAAGGGGTTCAGGGCTACACCTTC.

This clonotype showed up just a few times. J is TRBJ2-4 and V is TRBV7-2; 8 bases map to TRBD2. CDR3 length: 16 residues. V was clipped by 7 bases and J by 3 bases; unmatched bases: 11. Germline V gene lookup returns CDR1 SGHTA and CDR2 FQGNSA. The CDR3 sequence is CASTHGRALGKNIQYF. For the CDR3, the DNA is TGTGCCAGCACCCACGGGAGGGCCCTTGGCAAAAACATTCAGTACTTC.

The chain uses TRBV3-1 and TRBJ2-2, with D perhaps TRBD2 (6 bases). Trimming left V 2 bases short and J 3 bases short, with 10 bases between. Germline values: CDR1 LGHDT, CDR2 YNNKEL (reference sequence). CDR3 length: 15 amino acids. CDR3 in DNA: TGTGCCAGCAGCCAATCGGGACTGTACACCGGGGAGCTGTTTTTT. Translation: CASSQSGLYTGELFF.

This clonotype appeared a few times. This CDR3 reads CASSHSDFTNEQFF. CDR3 in DNA: TGCGCCAGCAGTCATAGCGACTTCACGAATGAGCAGTTCTTC. This chain links TRBV10-1 with TRBJ2-7; perhaps TRBD2 as D (5 bases). The J call could be wrong; TRBJ2-1 is a better fit for the DNA end. Germline loops: CDR1 WNHNN, CDR2 SYGVQD (reference sequence). This CDR3 has 14 residues.

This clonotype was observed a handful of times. The CDR3: CSAIAIANEKLFF. DNA of the CDR3: TGCAGTGCTATAGCAATAGCTAATGAAAAACTGTTTTTT. The chain is built from TRBV20-1 and TRBJ1-4; D is uncertain. The V gene lost 4 bases and the J gene lost 3 bases, with 9 bases spanning the gap. CDR1 is DFQATT and CDR2 is SNEGSKA in the germline V gene (reference sequence). The CDR3 has 13 residues.

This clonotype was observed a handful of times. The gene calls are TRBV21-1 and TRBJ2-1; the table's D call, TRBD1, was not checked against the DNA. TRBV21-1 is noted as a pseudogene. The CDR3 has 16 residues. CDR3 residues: CASSTPGGGSYNEQFF. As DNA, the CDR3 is TGTGCCAGCAGCACGCCGGGTGGAGGCTCCTACAATGAGCAGTTCTTC.

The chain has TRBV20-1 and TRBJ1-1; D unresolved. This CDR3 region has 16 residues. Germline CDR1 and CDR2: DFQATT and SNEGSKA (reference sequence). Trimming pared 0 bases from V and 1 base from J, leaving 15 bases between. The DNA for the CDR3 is TGCAGTGCTAGAGATCGGGCCGGCGGGCAGAACACTGAAGCTTTCTTT. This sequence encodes CSARDRAGGQNTEAFF.

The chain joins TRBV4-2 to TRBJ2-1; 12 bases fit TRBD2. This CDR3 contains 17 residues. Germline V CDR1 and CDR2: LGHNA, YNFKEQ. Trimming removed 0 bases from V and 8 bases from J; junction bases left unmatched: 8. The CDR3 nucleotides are TGTGCCAGCAGCCAAGACGAGACTAGCGGGAGCTTGGATGAGCAGTTCTTC. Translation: CASSQDETSGSLDEQFF.

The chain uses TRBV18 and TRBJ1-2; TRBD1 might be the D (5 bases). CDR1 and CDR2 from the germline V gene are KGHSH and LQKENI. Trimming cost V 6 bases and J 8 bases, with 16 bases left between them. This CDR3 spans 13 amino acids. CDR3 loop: CASSLRRDAGYTF. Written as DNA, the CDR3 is TGTGCCAGCTCGCTCCGCCGGGACGCGGGCTACACCTTC.

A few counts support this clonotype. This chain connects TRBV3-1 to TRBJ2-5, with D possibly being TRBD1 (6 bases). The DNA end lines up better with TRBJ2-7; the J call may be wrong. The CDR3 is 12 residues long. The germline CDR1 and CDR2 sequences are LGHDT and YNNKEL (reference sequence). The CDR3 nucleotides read TGTGCCAGCAGCAAACAGGGTGCCGAGCAGTACTTC. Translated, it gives CASSKQGAEQYF.

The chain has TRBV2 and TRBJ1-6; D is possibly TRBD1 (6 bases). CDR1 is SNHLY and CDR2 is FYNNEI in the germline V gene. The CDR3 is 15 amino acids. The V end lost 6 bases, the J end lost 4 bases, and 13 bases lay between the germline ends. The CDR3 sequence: CASRAQGFYNSPLHF. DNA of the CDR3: TGTGCCAGCAGGGCACAGGGATTTTATAATTCACCCCTCCACTTT.

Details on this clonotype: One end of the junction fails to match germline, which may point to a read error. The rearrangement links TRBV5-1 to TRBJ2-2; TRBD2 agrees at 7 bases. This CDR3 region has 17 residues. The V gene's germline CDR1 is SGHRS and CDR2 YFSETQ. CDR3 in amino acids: CASNLSAGTTNTGELFF. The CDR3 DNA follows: TGCGCCAGCAACTTGTCGGCCGGGACTACGAACACCGGGGAGCTGTTTTTT.

The CDR3, as DNA: TGCGCCAGCAGCCGCCTAACGGGACTAAATGAAAAACTGTTTTTT. Protein sequence: CASSRLTGLNEKLFF. The chain combines TRBV4-3 with TRBJ1-4; the D gene is possibly TRBD1 (5 bases). This CDR3 has 15 residues. From germline, CDR1 is LGHNA and CDR2 YSLEER. The V and J ends lost 4 bases and 5 bases respectively, with 14 bases between them.

CDR3 DNA sequence: TGCGCCAGCAGCTTGGATGCAGACCTAGCCAAAAACATTCAGTACTTC. It encodes CASSLDADLAKNIQYF. The rearrangement links TRBV5-1 to TRBJ2-4, with D uncertain. V lost 0 bases to trimming and J lost 0 bases, with 10 bases between them. This CDR3 comprises 16 residues. Germline V gene data show CDR1 as SGHRS and CDR2 as YFSETQ. Drawing the rest from reference TRBV5-1 and TRBJ2-4, the complete variable domain is KAGVTQTPRYLIKTRGQQVTLSCSPISGHRSVSWYQQTPGQGLQFLFEYFSETQRNKGNFPGRFSGRQFSNSRSEMNVSTLELGDSALYLCASSLDADLAKNIQYFGAGTRLSVL.

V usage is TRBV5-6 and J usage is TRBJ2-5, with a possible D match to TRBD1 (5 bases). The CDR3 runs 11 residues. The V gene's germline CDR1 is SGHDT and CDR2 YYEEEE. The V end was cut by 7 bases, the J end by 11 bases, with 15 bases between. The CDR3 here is CASGAQVAQYF. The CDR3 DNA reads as TGTGCCAGCGGGGCTCAGGTTGCTCAGTACTTC.

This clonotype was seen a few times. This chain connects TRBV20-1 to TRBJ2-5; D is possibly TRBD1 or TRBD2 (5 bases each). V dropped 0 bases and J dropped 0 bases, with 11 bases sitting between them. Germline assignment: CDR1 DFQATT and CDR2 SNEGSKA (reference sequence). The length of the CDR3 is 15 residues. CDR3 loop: CSARDGGRNQETQYF. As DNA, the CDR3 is TGCAGTGCTAGAGATGGGGGACGGAACCAAGAGACCCAGTACTTC.

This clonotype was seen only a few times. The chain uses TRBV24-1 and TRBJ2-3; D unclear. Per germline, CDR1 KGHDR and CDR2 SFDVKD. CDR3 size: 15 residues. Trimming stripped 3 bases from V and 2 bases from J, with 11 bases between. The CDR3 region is CATSDLSGSTDTQYF. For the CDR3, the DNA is TGTGCCACCAGTGATCTTTCGGGCTCCACAGATACGCAGTATTTT.

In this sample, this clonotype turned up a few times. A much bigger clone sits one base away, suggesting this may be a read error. CDR3 protein: CAGSLSRDPEHTDTQYF. CDR3 DNA sequence: TGCGCCGGCAGCCTAAGCCGCGACCCGGAGCACACAGATACGCAGTATTTT. This chain links TRBV4-1 with TRBJ2-3; no reliable D call. The CDR3 is 17 residues long. CDR1 is MGHRA, CDR2 YSYEKL, per germline.